This record covers a single T cell receptor (beta chain). This clone's antigen is unknown. Per-nucleotide qualities are absent, and no much larger clonotype sits a single base away. Libraries were built with the immunoSEQ multiplex PCR assay. The source is immuneACCESS, and TCRdb retained only in-frame sequences with V and J called. Part of the clones is not carried over; for the studies checked, unresolved V genes explain less than half of this, and the remainder is unexplained. This sample holds 30,000 to 35,000 clones; 85% to 90% were observed only once. Around 8.3% of the sample belongs to the ten largest clones. The entry originates in a study of T cell changes during pregnancy in multiple sclerosis (dated by TCRdb to the late 2010s). Looking at the study overall: The study looked at changes in the T cell repertoire across pregnancy in women with multiple sclerosis.

The CDR3 spans 14 residues, from the cysteine through the phenylalanine. Only the CDR3 DNA stays, 42 bases, in frame from base 1. CDR1 and CDR2 are read off the germline V gene as SGHTS and YDEGEE. Germline trimming amounts to 5 bases on V and 6 bases on J, with 5 as the count of junction bases outside the gene matches. The sequence joins TRBV5-8 to TRBJ2-3, with 11 junctional bases fitting TRBD2. The sequence was collected from a female donor with multiple sclerosis, enrolled in a pregnancy study. Specimen: CD8+ T cells from peripheral blood mononuclear cells, collected before pregnancy. The bases read TGTGCCAGCAGTTTAGCGGGGGGGCCCGATACGCAGTATTTT. Its protein is CASSLAGGPDTQYF.